The clone carrying this T cell receptor beta chain was seen more than once but under ten times. Its target is unknown. These data originate in a study of T cell repertoires in cytomegalovirus infection. At the level of the study: Public TCR beta signature analysis indicated the presence of both CMV infection and matching HLA type. Study-level findings and limits: HLA-C-restricted TCR beta clonotypes specific for CMV led the ex vivo response. Individuals carrying CMV plus the relevant HLA were identified by cumulative frequency of public TCR beta families.

Each CDR3 protein is one row after TCRdb ran MiXCR on the reads. The table shows a few hundred thousand distinct CDR3 sequences, with 8% to 10% occurring only once. The CDR3 is 15 residues long. From germline, CDR1 is LNHDA and CDR2 SQIVND (reference sequence). The V end was cut by 8 bases, the J end by 0 bases, with 13 bases between. This chain uses TRBV19 with TRBJ1-4, with no clear D. The sequenced sample consisted of PBMCs. This receptor was identified in a human donor in good health (CMV status not recorded). Some clones in this sample may be carry-over from other donors' samples. CDR3 amino acids: CASSSLDTTNEKLFF. CDR3 bases: TGTGCCAGTTCGAGCCTTGATACAACTAATGAAAAACTGTTTTTT.